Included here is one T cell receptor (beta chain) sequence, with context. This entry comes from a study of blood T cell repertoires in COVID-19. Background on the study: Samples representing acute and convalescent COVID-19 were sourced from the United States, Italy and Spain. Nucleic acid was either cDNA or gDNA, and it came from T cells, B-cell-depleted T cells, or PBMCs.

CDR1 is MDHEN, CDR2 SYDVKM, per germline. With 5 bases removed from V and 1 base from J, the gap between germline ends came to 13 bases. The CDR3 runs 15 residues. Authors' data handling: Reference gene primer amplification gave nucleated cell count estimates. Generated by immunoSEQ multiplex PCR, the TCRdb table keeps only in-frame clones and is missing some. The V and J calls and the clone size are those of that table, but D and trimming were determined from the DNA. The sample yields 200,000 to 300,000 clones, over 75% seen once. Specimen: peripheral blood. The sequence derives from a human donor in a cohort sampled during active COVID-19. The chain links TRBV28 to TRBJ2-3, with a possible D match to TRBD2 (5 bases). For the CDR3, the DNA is TGTGCCAGCAGTCCCAGTATTAGCGGCACAGATACGCAGTATTTT. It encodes CASSPSISGTDTQYF. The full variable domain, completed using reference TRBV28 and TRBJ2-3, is DVKVTQSSRYLVKRTGEKVFLECVQDMDHENMFWYRQDPGLGLRLIYFSYDVKMKEKGDIPEGYSVSREKKERFSLILESASTNQTSMYLCASSPSISGTDTQYFGPGTRLTVL.